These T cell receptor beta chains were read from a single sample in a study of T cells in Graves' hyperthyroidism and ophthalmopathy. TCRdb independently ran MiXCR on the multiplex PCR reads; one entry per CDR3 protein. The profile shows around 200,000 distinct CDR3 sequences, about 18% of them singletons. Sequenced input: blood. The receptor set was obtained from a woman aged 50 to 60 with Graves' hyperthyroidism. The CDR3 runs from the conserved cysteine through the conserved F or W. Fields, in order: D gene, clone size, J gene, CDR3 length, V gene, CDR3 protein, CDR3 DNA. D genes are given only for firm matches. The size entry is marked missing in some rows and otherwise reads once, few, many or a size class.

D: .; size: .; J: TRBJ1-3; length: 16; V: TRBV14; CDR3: CASSQGPGGSGNTIYF; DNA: TGTGCCAGCAGCCAAGGGCCCGGAGGGTCCGGAAACACCATATATTTT
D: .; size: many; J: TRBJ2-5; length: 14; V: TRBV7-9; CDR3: CASSLSSALGNQYF; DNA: TGTGCCAGCAGCTTAAGTAGCGCCCTTGGGAACCAGTACTTC
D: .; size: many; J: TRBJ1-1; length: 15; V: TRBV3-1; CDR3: CASSQEGARNTEAFF; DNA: TGTGCCAGCAGCCAAGAGGGGGCGCGGAACACTGAAGCTTTCTTT
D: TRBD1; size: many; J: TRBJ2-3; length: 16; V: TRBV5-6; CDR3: CASSLPQGAVGDTQYF; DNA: TGTGCCAGCAGCTTGCCCCAGGGGGCAGTAGGAGATACGCAGTATTTT
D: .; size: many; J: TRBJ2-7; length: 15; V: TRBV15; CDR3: CATSRVRGRAYEQYF; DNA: TGTGCCACCAGCAGAGTAAGGGGACGGGCCTACGAGCAGTACTTC
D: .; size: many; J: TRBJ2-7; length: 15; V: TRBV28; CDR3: CASSLISSPSYEQYF; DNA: TGTGCCAGCAGTTTGATCTCATCTCCCTCCTACGAGCAGTACTTC
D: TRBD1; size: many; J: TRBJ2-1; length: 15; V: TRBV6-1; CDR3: CASRRPGTGYNEQFF; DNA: TGTGCCAGCAGACGACCCGGGACAGGATACAATGAGCAGTTCTTC
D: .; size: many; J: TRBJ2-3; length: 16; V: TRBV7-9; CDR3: CASSHTGTLSTDTQYF; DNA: TGTGCCAGCAGCCATACGGGAACCCTTAGCACAGATACGCAGTATTTT
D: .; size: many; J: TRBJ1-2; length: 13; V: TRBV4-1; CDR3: CASSPPGMGGYTF; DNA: TGCGCCAGCAGCCCCCCCGGCATGGGGGGCTACACCTTC
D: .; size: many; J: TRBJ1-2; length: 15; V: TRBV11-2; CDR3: CASSFTRTGSYGYTF; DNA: TGTGCCAGCAGCTTCACTCGGACGGGAAGCTATGGCTACACCTTC
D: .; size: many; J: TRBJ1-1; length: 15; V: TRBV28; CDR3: CASSQMGKGYTEAFF; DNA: TGTGCCAGCAGTCAGATGGGGAAGGGGTACACTGAAGCTTTCTTT
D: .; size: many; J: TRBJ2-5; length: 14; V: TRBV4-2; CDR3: CASSHSFGEETQYF; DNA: TGTGCCAGCAGCCATTCATTCGGGGAGGAGACCCAGTACTTC
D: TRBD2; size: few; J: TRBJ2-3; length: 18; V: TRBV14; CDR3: CASSRLAGGPISTDTQYF; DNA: TGTGCCAGCAGCCGACTAGCGGGGGGGCCCATTAGCACAGATACGCAGTATTTT
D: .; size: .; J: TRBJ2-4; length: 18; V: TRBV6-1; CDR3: CASSEDTGQKLAKNIQYF; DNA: TGTGCCAGCAGTGAAGACACAGGGCAGAAGCTAGCCAAAAACATTCAGTACTTC
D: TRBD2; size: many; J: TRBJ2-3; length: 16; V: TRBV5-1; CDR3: CASSLFVAGGEDTQYF; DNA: TGCGCCAGCAGCTTGTTCGTTGCGGGGGGTGAAGATACGCAGTATTTT
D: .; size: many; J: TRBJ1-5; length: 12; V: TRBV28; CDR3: CASSLWLQPQHF; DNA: TGTGCCAGCAGTTTATGGTTGCAGCCCCAGCATTTT
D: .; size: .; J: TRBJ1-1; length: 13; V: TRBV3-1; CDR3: CASSWEGSTEAFF; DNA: TGTGCCAGCAGCTGGGAGGGGAGCACTGAAGCTTTCTTT
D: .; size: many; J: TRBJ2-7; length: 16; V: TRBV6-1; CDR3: CASSPHSAWNSYEQYF; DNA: TGTGCCAGCAGCCCTCACTCGGCATGGAACTCCTACGAGCAGTACTTC
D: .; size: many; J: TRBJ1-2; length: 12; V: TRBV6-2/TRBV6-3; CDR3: CASSRQNYGYTF; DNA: TGTGCCAGCAGTAGACAGAACTATGGCTACACCTTC
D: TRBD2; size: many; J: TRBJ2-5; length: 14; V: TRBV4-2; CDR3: CASSHGLAEETQYF; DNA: TGTGCCAGCAGCCACGGACTAGCCGAGGAGACCCAGTACTTC
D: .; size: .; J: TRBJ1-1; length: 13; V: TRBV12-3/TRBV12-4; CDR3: CASSLRVSTEAFF; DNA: TGTGCCAGCAGTTTGCGCGTTAGCACTGAAGCTTTCTTT
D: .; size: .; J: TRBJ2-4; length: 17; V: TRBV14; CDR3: CASSQDLTGWVKNIQYF; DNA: TGTGCCAGCAGCCAAGATCTCACAGGGTGGGTCAAAAACATTCAGTACTTC
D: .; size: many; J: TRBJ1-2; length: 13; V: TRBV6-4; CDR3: CASSDTDSSGYTF; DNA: TGTGCCAGCAGTGACACCGACAGTTCTGGCTACACCTTC
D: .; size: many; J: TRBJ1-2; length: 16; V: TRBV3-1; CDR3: CASSPFQRGDNYGYTF; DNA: TGTGCCAGCAGCCCTTTTCAGCGGGGGGACAACTATGGCTACACCTTC
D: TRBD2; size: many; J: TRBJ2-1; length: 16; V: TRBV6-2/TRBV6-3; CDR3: CASSYSGTSGAIQQFF; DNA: TGTGCCAGCAGTTACTCCGGGACTAGCGGGGCCATCCAGCAGTTCTTC
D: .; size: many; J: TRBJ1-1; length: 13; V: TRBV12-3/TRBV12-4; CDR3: CASSSDPNTEAFF; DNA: TGTGCCAGCAGCTCGGACCCTAACACTGAAGCTTTCTTT
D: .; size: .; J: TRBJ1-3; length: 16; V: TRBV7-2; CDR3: CASSLVYYSDGNTIYF; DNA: TGTGCCAGCAGTTTGGTTTACTATTCCGATGGAAACACCATATATTTT
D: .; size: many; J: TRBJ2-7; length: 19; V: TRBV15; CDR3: CATSRGVGIGRGSSYEQYF; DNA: TGTGCCACCAGCAGAGGGGTGGGGATCGGCAGGGGAAGCTCCTACGAGCAGTACTTC
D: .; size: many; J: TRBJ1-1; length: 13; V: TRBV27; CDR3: CASRLSIGTEAFF; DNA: TGTGCCAGCCGCCTCTCAATCGGTACTGAAGCTTTCTTT
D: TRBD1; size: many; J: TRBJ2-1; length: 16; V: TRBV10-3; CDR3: CAISDSDRNPGDEQFF; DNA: TGTGCCATCAGTGATTCGGACAGGAACCCCGGGGATGAGCAGTTCTTC
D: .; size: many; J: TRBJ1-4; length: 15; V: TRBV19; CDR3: CASKADSSTNEKLFF; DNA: TGTGCCAGTAAAGCGGACAGCTCAACTAATGAAAAACTGTTTTTT
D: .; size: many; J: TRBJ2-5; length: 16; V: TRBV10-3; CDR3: CAIRRGRNSYQETQYF; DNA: TGTGCCATCAGGAGGGGACGGAACTCGTACCAAGAGACCCAGTACTTC
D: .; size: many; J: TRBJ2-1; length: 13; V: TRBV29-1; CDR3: CSVVAQGYNEQFF; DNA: TGCAGCGTTGTCGCCCAGGGTTACAATGAGCAGTTCTTC
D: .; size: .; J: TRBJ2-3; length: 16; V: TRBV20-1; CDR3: CSAAQGTADRLDTQYF; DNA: TGCAGTGCTGCCCAGGGGACCGCCGACCGACTAGATACGCAGTATTTT
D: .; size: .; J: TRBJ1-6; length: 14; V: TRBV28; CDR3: CASSLGGDNSPLHF; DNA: TGTGCCAGCAGTTTAGGAGGGGATAATTCACCCCTCCACTTT